These 26 T cell receptor beta chains share one sample of origin, sequenced in a study of T cell responses to AZD1222 COVID-19 vaccine. Some clones are missing from TCRdb's copy, which holds only in-frame ones; the method was immunoSEQ multiplex PCR. The sample yields some 130,000 clones, roughly nine tenths seen once. The sequencing here drew on peripheral blood, taken on day 0 of AZD1222 vaccination. The receptors were gathered from an adult in good health.

V and J are TRBV7-8 and TRBJ2-3; 10 positions match TRBD2. V lost 5 bases to trimming and J lost 5 bases; unmatched junction nucleotides: 4. The CDR3 consists of 14 residues. Germline V lookup: CDR1 SGHVS, CDR2 FQNEAQ. CDR3 sequence reads: CASSPLAGVDTQYF. As DNA, the CDR3 is TGTGCCAGCAGCCCGCTAGCGGGGGTAGATACGCAGTATTTT.

The chain is built from TRBV18 and TRBJ1-6, with 9 bases aligning to TRBD1. V lost 3 bases and J lost 7; bases outside the gene matches: 4. The CDR3 runs to 15 residues. Germline CDR1 KGHSH, CDR2 LQKENI. CDR3: CASSPGTGSNSPLHF. The CDR3 coding sequence is TGTGCCAGCTCACCGGGGACAGGGTCAAATTCACCCCTCCACTTT. The variable domain in full, with the rest retrieved from reference TRBV18 and TRBJ1-6, is NAGVMQNPRHLVRRRGQEARLRCSPMKGHSHVYWYRQLPEEGLKFMVYLQKENIIDESGMPKERFSAEFPKEGPSILRIQQVVRGDSAAYFCASSPGTGSNSPLHFGNGTRLTVT.

This rearrangement joins TRBV27 to TRBJ2-1; tentatively, D is TRBD1 or TRBD2 (6 bases each). The CDR3 spans 14 residues. Trimming left V 10 bases short and J 9 bases short, with 22 bases between. The germline gives CDR1 MNHEY, CDR2 SMNVEV (reference sequence). CDR3 nucleotide sequence: TGTGCCACGATCCGGGGGCAAACTGGAGGTGAGCAGTTCTTC. It translates to CATIRGQTGGEQFF.

The chain is built from TRBV6-2 or TRBV6-3 and TRBJ2-3; D call uncertain. Trimming shortened V by 5 bases and J by 0 bases, and 3 bases separated the two germline ends. The CDR3 contains 12 residues. The germline CDR1 and CDR2 sequences are MNHEY and SVGEGT. The CDR3 nucleotides read TGTGCCAGCAGTCTAAGCACAGATACGCAGTATTTT. Amino acids: CASSLSTDTQYF.

The gene calls are TRBV27 and TRBJ1-2; 10 nucleotides match TRBD1. Losses at the gene ends were 6 bases for V and 4 bases for J; bases not matched to a gene: 11. The CDR3 covers 16 residues. The germline CDR1 and CDR2 sequences are MNHEY and SMNVEV (reference sequence). In DNA, the CDR3 is TGTGCCAGCAGCTCCTCGGGGGGACAGGGGCTCTATGGCTACACCTTC. Translated, it gives CASSSSGGQGLYGYTF.

The chain uses TRBV19 and TRBJ2-7; D uncertain. Trimming cost V 1 base and J 3 bases, with 13 bases left between them. Germline V gene data show CDR1 as LNHDA and CDR2 as SQIVND (reference sequence). This CDR3 contains 15 residues. Here the CDR3 DNA reads TGTGCCAGTAGTATAGTATCCGGACCGTACTACGAGCAGTACTTC. It codes for CASSIVSGPYYEQYF. The entire variable domain, with the rest obtained from reference TRBV19 and TRBJ2-7, is as follows: DGGITQSPKYLFRKEGQNVTLSCEQNLNHDAMYWYRQDPGQGLRLIYYSQIVNDFQKGDIAEGYSVSREKKESFPLTVTSAQKNPTAFYLCASSIVSGPYYEQYFGPGTRLTVT.

The V call is TRBV10-3, the J call TRBJ1-6; no firm D call. The V gene lost 10 bases and the J gene lost 9 bases, with 25 bases spanning the gap. Germline CDR1 and CDR2: ENHRY and SYGVKD. The CDR3 is made up of 16 amino acids. DNA for the CDR3: TGTGCCACCATGGACGGCGGGCGAACATTTCGTTCACCCCTCCACTTT. Its translation is CATMDGGRTFRSPLHF.

CDR3 in amino acids: CASSYLRRSDNSPLHF. In DNA form, the CDR3 reads TGTGCCAGCAGTTACCTGAGGAGGTCTGATAATTCACCCCTCCACTTT. The rearrangement joins TRBV6-2 or TRBV6-3 to TRBJ1-6, with no clear D. The CDR3 is made up of 16 amino acids. Germline-derived CDR1 and CDR2 are MNHEY and SVGEGT. Deletions cut 2 bases from V and 5 bases from J, with 13 bases between.

The CDR3 loop reads CASSDYGGGADTQYF. CDR3 nucleotide sequence: TGTGCCAGCAGTGACTACGGGGGAGGCGCAGATACGCAGTATTTT. This chain uses TRBV6-4 with TRBJ2-3; TRBD2 might be the D (6 bases). CDR1 and CDR2 (germline): MRHNA, SNTAGT. The CDR3 extends over 15 amino acids. Between the trimmed V and J ends, which lost 1 base and 4 bases, there was a span of 12 bases.

The V and J genes are TRBV7-8 and TRBJ1-2; D unresolved. Trimming took 0 bases from V and 2 from J, leaving 7 bases between them. This CDR3 has 14 residues. Germline V CDR1 and CDR2: SGHVS, FQNEAQ. The CDR3 spells CASSLAERNYGYTF. CDR3 sequence (DNA): TGTGCCAGCAGCTTAGCGGAGAGGAACTATGGCTACACCTTC.

This chain uses TRBV18 with TRBJ1-2; TRBD1 matches 7 bases. The V gene end was trimmed by 3 bases and the J gene end by 0 bases; junction bases not matched to a gene: 7. Germline-derived CDR1 and CDR2 are KGHSH and LQKENI. The CDR3 loop spans 16 amino acids. Here the CDR3 DNA reads TGTGCCAGCTCACCGCGGGACAGACAAGCTAACTATGGCTACACCTTC. Its translation: CASSPRDRQANYGYTF.

V and J are TRBV19 and TRBJ2-5; possibly TRBD1 for D (6 bases). Per the germline V gene, CDR1 is LNHDA and CDR2 is SQIVND (reference sequence). The CDR3 contains 13 residues. The ends were cut back, 9 bases at V and 5 bases at J, with 16 bases in the middle. The CDR3: CASQGRLRETQYF. The CDR3 bases are TGTGCCAGCCAGGGGCGGTTGAGGGAGACCCAGTACTTC.

The chain uses TRBV12-5 and TRBJ2-3; D could derive from TRBD1 or TRBD2 (6 bases each). The CDR3 extends over 16 amino acids. Germline CDR1 is LGHNT and CDR2 is FRNRAP. The V end lost 5 bases, the J end lost 6 bases, and 21 bases lay between the germline ends. The CDR3 sequence is CASGPPPGALADTQYF. CDR3 DNA sequence: TGTGCTAGTGGTCCTCCCCCGGGGGCTCTGGCGGATACGCAGTATTTT.

This clone has just a few counts. This chain connects TRBV12-3 or TRBV12-4 to TRBJ2-1; no clear D gene. This CDR3 contains 13 residues. With 8 bases removed from V and 7 bases from J, the gap between germline ends came to 15 bases. The chain's CDR3 is CASVASYANEQFF. The CDR3 DNA reads TGTGCCAGCGTGGCTTCGTATGCTAATGAGCAGTTCTTC.

The rearrangement links TRBV3-1 (or the pseudogene TRBV3-2) to TRBJ2-7, with 8 nucleotides matching TRBD1. The V gene end was trimmed by 1 base and the J gene end by 3 bases; junction bases not matched to a gene: 5. Germline V gene data show CDR1 as LGHDT and CDR2 as YNNKEL (reference sequence). CDR3 length equals 15 residues. This CDR3 reads CASSQVRDRGYEQYF. Here the CDR3 DNA reads TGTGCCAGCAGCCAAGTTCGCGACAGGGGCTACGAGCAGTACTTC.

J is TRBJ1-2 and V is TRBV30; D unresolved. From germline, CDR1 is GTSNPN and CDR2 SVGIG (reference sequence). V lost 3 bases, J lost 8 bases, and 13 bases lay in between. The CDR3 has 12 amino acids. The CDR3 DNA reads TGTGCCTGGAGGCGGGCAGTCCAGGGCTACACCTTC. As protein: CAWRRAVQGYTF. The whole variable domain, filled in from reference TRBV30 and TRBJ1-2, reads SQTIHQWPATLVQPVGSPLSLECTVEGTSNPNLYWYRQAAGRGLQLLFYSVGIGQISSEVPQNLSASRPQDRQFILSSKKLLLSDSGFYLCAWRRAVQGYTFGSGTRLTVV.

The chain has TRBV27 and TRBJ1-5; 7 nucleotides align to TRBD1. The CDR3 runs to 14 residues. The junction had 4 bases not matched to a gene; V was cut back by 5 bases and J by 3 bases. Germline V lookup: CDR1 MNHEY, CDR2 SMNVEV (reference sequence). CDR3 in DNA: TGTGCCAGCAGTGGGGGACAGATCAATCAGCCCCAGCATTTT. As protein: CASSGGQINQPQHF.

In this sample, this clone turned up once. The chain employs TRBV24-1 and TRBJ1-2; possible D gene TRBD1, 5 bases. Per germline, CDR1 KGHDR and CDR2 SFDVKD. The CDR3 is 14 residues long. V was shortened by 8 bases and J by 0 bases, with 12 bases between the two germline ends. The CDR3 is CATMSGPPNYGYTF. The CDR3, as DNA: TGTGCCACCATGTCAGGGCCTCCTAACTATGGCTACACCTTC.

The count of this clone is one. This rearrangement joins TRBV7-3 to TRBJ2-6; a weak D match, TRBD1 (5 bases). Germline V lookup: CDR1 SGHTA, CDR2 FQGTGA. Trimming stripped 2 bases from V and 4 bases from J, with 6 bases between. The CDR3 is made up of 14 amino acids. The CDR3 bases are TGTGCCAGCAGCTTAGGGGCCGGGGCCAACGTCCTGACTTTC. It encodes CASSLGAGANVLTF.

This rearrangement joins TRBV19 to TRBJ1-2, with no clear D. The V and J ends lost 6 bases and 4 bases respectively, with 12 bases between them. The V gene's germline CDR1 is LNHDA and CDR2 SQIVND (reference sequence). The CDR3 is 13 residues long. CDR3 bases: TGTGCCAGTAGGGCAAAACCAGTCTATGGCTACACCTTC. It is translated as CASRAKPVYGYTF.

The genes are TRBV7-2 and TRBJ2-3, with D perhaps TRBD2 (5 bases). Germline values: CDR1 SGHTA, CDR2 FQGNSA. The germline V and J ends were trimmed by 5 bases and 2 bases, with 11 bases remaining between them. This CDR3 region has 14 residues. The CDR3 sequence: CASSQGLTTDTQYF. CDR3 in DNA: TGTGCCAGCAGCCAAGGACTTACCACAGATACGCAGTATTTT. Combining the CDR3 with reference TRBV7-2 and TRBJ2-3 gives the whole variable domain GAGVSQSPSNKVTEKGKDVELRCDPISGHTALYWYRQSLGQGLEFLIYFQGNSAPDKSGLPSDRFSAERTGGSVSTLTIQRTQQEDSAVYLCASSQGLTTDTQYFGPGTRLTVL.

A word on this clone: The same CDR3 arises from other DNA sequences in this sample as well. The gene calls are TRBV18 and TRBJ1-6; D remains unclear. The CDR3 is 15 residues long. Germline V lookup: CDR1 KGHSH, CDR2 LQKENI. V lost 3 bases to trimming and J lost 0 bases, with 6 bases between them. CDR3 sequence reads: CASSPGSSYNSPLHF. CDR3 coding DNA: TGTGCCAGCTCACCCGGAAGCTCCTATAATTCACCCCTCCACTTT.

The J gene is TRBJ1-2, the V gene TRBV5-4, with D possibly being TRBD1 (5 bases). The CDR3 loop spans 15 amino acids. Trimming stripped 0 bases from V and 5 bases from J, with 14 bases between. From germline, CDR1 is SGHNT and CDR2 YYREEE (reference sequence). The CDR3, as DNA: TGTGCCAGCAGCTTGGTAGATCGCAGGGTATATGGCTACACCTTC. Its translation is CASSLVDRRVYGYTF.

V usage is TRBV10-3 and J usage is TRBJ2-1; D is perhaps TRBD1 (6 bases). The CDR3 is 16 residues long. The V end was cut by 1 base, the J end by 0 bases, with 10 bases between. Germline CDR1 and CDR2: ENHRY and SYGVKD. The CDR3 DNA is TGTGCCATCAGTGAGTGGCAGGGGTTCTCCTACAATGAGCAGTTCTTC. This encodes CAISEWQGFSYNEQFF.

Only a few counts were recorded for this clone. This chain uses TRBV27 with TRBJ1-1; 10 bases match TRBD1. The CDR3 is made up of 12 amino acids. The V gene end was trimmed by 8 bases and the J gene end by 11 bases; junction bases not matched to a gene: 8. In germline, CDR1 is MNHEY, CDR2 SMNVEV (reference sequence). The CDR3 sequence: CASLGGTGVAFF. CDR3 in DNA: TGTGCCAGCCTTGGAGGGACAGGGGTTGCTTTCTTT.

This chain joins TRBV30 and TRBJ1-6; tentative D call: TRBD1 (6 bases). CDR3 length: 12 residues. The germline CDR1 and CDR2 sequences are GTSNPN and SVGIG (reference sequence). The germline V and J ends were trimmed by 7 bases and 14 bases, with 18 bases remaining between them. DNA for the CDR3: TGTGCCTCCGACAAGGGGGTCCTCACCCTCCACTTT. Its protein product is CASDKGVLTLHF.